This T cell receptor (beta chain) was identified in a study of blood T cell repertoires in COVID-19. Study-level background: The study drew acute and convalescent COVID-19 samples from the United States, Italy and Spain. Sample material is recorded as cDNA or gDNA derived from T cells, B-cell-depleted T cells, or PBMCs.

Source study methods: Amplification with reference gene primers provided the estimates of nucleated cell counts. TCRdb keeps only in-frame clones here, not all; method: immunoSEQ multiplex PCR. V and J calls and clone size are copied from that table; D and trimming were computed from the DNA. The table lists 200,000 or so clones, 80% to 85% of them singletons. The germline V gene encodes CDR1 SGHVS and CDR2 FQNEAQ. This CDR3 is built from 16 residues. With 0 bases clipped from V and 3 bases from J, the junction kept 5 bases outside the gene matches. Sequencing was performed on peripheral blood. This sequence was found in a woman in her sixties with acute or convalescent COVID-19. The chain carries TRBV7-8 and TRBJ2-1; 7 nucleotides match TRBD2. The CDR3 spells CASSLAAGEYYNEQFF. As DNA, the CDR3 is TGTGCCAGCAGCTTAGCGGCGGGGGAATACTACAATGAGCAGTTCTTC.